One and the same sample provided the 12 T cell receptor beta chains below, sequenced in a study of CD4 T cell repertoires in COVID-19. Data came from immunoSEQ multiplex PCR; TCRdb stores just in-frame clones and leaves some out. The profile shows 70,000 to 95,000 clones, 83% of them singletons. Specimen: CD4+ T cells from peripheral blood, collected after recovery from COVID-19. All receptors come from a human donor who had COVID-19.

The sample holds a few counts of this clone. This chain joins TRBV30 and TRBJ1-2, with a weak D call TRBD1 (5 bases). Trimming cost V 2 bases and J 2 bases, with 15 bases left between them. Per the germline V gene, CDR1 is GTSNPN and CDR2 is SVGIG (reference sequence). The CDR3 length is 15 residues. CDR3 sequence reads: CAWSRGKGINYGYTF. As DNA, the CDR3 is TGTGCCTGGAGTAGGGGCAAAGGCATAAACTATGGCTACACCTTC.

The rearrangement joins TRBV19 to TRBJ1-4, with D possibly matching TRBD1 (5 bases). Trimming removed 6 bases from V and 0 bases from J, with 11 bases in between. The CDR3 covers 15 residues. Germline loops: CDR1 LNHDA, CDR2 SQIVND (reference sequence). In nucleotides, the CDR3 is TGTGCCAGTAGAGCAGGGATTGCAACTAATGAAAAACTGTTTTTT. Protein product: CASRAGIATNEKLFF.

The genes are TRBV24-1 and TRBJ2-2; D may be TRBD1 (5 bases). Trimming cost V 8 bases and J 2 bases, with 14 bases left between them. Germline CDR1 is KGHDR and CDR2 is SFDVKD. The CDR3 length is 15 residues. This chain's CDR3 is CATTRRQRNTGELFF. CDR3 sequence (DNA): TGTGCCACCACTCGTAGACAGCGAAACACCGGGGAGCTGTTTTTT.

This clone was detected only once. The rearrangement joins TRBV6-2 or TRBV6-3 to TRBJ2-5, with D perhaps matching TRBD1 (5 bases). This CDR3 comprises 12 residues. V was trimmed by 6 bases and J by 5 bases, leaving 10 bases between them. Germline-derived CDR1 and CDR2 are MNHEY and SVGEGT. CDR3 DNA sequence: TGTGCCAGCAGCAGGGTGGGGGAGACCCAGTACTTC. Encoded protein: CASSRVGETQYF.

The chain recombines TRBV2 with TRBJ1-2, with D tentatively TRBD1 (6 bases). V lost 6 bases and J 8 bases, leaving 22 bases between the germline ends. This CDR3 is 15 amino acids long. Per the germline V gene, CDR1 is SNHLY and CDR2 is FYNNEI. The CDR3 region has the DNA TGTGCCAGCAGCCTCGATCTGGGAGGGGGGGGCGGCTACACCTTC. The encoded protein is CASSLDLGGGGGYTF.

V and J are TRBV3-1 (or the pseudogene TRBV3-2) and TRBJ1-6, with D possibly TRBD1 on 5 matching bases. Trimming took 7 bases from V and 0 from J, leaving 7 bases between them. CDR1 is LGHDT, CDR2 YNNKEL, per germline (reference sequence). The CDR3 contains 14 residues. The CDR3 sequence is CASNGGSYNSPLHF. The DNA for the CDR3 is TGTGCCAGCAACGGGGGCTCCTATAATTCACCCCTCCACTTT.

The genes are TRBV10-3 and TRBJ2-3; 8 nucleotides align to TRBD1. The junction had 7 bases not matched to a gene; V was cut back by 6 bases and J by 5 bases. Looked up from germline, CDR1 is ENHRY and CDR2 is SYGVKD. The CDR3 is 14 amino acids. Written as DNA, the CDR3 is TGTGCCATCAGCCGGACAGGGTGGGAAGATACGCAGTATTTT. This translates into CAISRTGWEDTQYF.

The chain is built from TRBV18 and TRBJ2-3; D unclear. V was trimmed by 3 bases and J by 4 bases, leaving 2 bases between them. Germline values: CDR1 KGHSH, CDR2 LQKENI. The CDR3 loop spans 11 amino acids. The CDR3 nucleotides read TGTGCCAGCTCACCTTCAGATACGCAGTATTTT. Amino acids: CASSPSDTQYF.

This clone was seen more than once but under ten times. The V gene is TRBV7-2, the J gene TRBJ1-1; perhaps TRBD1 as D (5 bases). The V end lost 3 bases, the J end lost 7 bases, and 9 bases lay between the germline ends. The germline gives CDR1 SGHTA, CDR2 FQGNSA. CDR3 size: 12 residues. This chain's CDR3 is CASSFRDGEAFF. In DNA form, the CDR3 reads TGTGCCAGCAGCTTCCGGGACGGTGAAGCTTTCTTT.

The CDR3 DNA reads TGTGCCAGCAGCGCCCGACAGGGGATAAGCACTGAAGCTTTCTTT. Its protein product is CASSARQGISTEAFF. The V and J genes are TRBV7-2 and TRBJ1-1, with 8 nucleotides matching TRBD1. J lost 4 bases, V lost 5 bases, and 9 bases had no gene match. This CDR3 has 15 amino acids. The germline CDR1 and CDR2 sequences are SGHTA and FQGNSA.

The rearrangement joins TRBV28 to TRBJ2-2; TRBD1 aligns across 7 bases. Germline assignment: CDR1 MDHEN and CDR2 SYDVKM. The ends lost 5 bases at V and 0 bases at J; junction bases unmatched: 3. The CDR3 length is 15 residues. The CDR3 region is CASSRGQPNTGELFF. As DNA, the CDR3 is TGTGCCAGCAGTCGGGGACAGCCGAACACCGGGGAGCTGTTTTTT.

V gene TRBV20-1 combines with J gene TRBJ2-7; D uncertain. Germline assignment: CDR1 DFQATT and CDR2 SNEGSKA (reference sequence). Trimming removed 6 bases at V and 4 bases at J, with 10 bases between. This CDR3 region has 11 residues. CDR3 DNA: TGCAGTGCATTTGGCCGATACGAGCAGTACTTC. Its translation is CSAFGRYEQYF.